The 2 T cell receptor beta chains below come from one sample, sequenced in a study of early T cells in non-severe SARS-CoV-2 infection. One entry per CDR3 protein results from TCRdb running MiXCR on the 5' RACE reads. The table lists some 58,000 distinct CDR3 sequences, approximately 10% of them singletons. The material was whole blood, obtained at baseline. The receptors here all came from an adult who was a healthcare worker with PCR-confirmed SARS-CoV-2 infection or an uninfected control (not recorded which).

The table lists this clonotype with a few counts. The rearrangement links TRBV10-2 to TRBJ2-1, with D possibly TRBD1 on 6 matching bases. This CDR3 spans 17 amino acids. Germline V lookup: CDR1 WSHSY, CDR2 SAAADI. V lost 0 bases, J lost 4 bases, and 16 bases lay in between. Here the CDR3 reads CASSESRQATNYNEQFF. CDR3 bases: TGCGCCAGCAGTGAGTCAAGACAGGCAACCAATTACAATGAGCAGTTCTTC.

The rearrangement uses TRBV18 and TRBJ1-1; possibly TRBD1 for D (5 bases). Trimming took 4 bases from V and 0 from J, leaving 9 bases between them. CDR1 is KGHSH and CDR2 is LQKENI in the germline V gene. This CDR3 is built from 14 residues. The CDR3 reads CASSLMTVNTEAFF. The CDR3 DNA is TGTGCCAGCTCACTAATGACAGTGAACACTGAAGCTTTCTTT.